The next 23 T cell receptor beta chains were all read from a single sample in a study of siplizumab effects on memory and regulatory T cells. Assay used: immunoSEQ multiplex PCR; TCRdb lists only in-frame clones, some missing. The repertoire holds more than 95,000 clones, around 93% seen once, with about 0.34% in the top ten. Material for sequencing was CD4+ T cells sorted from blood. The receptors shown here come from a human donor in good health.

The chain recombines TRBV10-3 with TRBJ1-1; possible D gene TRBD1, 5 bases. This CDR3 is built from 13 residues. The V end was cut by 6 bases, the J end by 5 bases, with 13 bases between. The germline V gene encodes CDR1 ENHRY and CDR2 SYGVKD. As DNA, the CDR3 is TGTGCCATCAGAATCAGGGAGGAGACTGAAGCTTTCTTT. This translates into CAIRIREETEAFF.

The chain is built from TRBV9 and TRBJ1-4, with 8 nucleotides matching TRBD1. V lost 6 bases to trimming and J lost 3 bases; unmatched junction nucleotides: 7. Germline CDR1 and CDR2: SGDLS and YYNGEE. CDR3 size: 15 residues. The CDR3 nucleotides are TGTGCCAGCACCAGGACACAGGGGGCTAATGAAAAACTGTTTTTT. It is translated as CASTRTQGANEKLFF.

This clone has a single count. The rearrangement joins TRBV19 to TRBJ2-3; D remains unclear. V shed 3 bases and J shed 1 base, with 8 bases lying between them. Per germline, CDR1 LNHDA and CDR2 SQIVND (reference sequence). The CDR3 runs to 14 residues. The CDR3 DNA is TGTGCCAGTAGTATCGGCCGGGGCACAGATACGCAGTATTTT. This codes for CASSIGRGTDTQYF. Full variable domain (rest looked up from reference TRBV19 and TRBJ2-3): DGGITQSPKYLFRKEGQNVTLSCEQNLNHDAMYWYRQDPGQGLRLIYYSQIVNDFQKGDIAEGYSVSREKKESFPLTVTSAQKNPTAFYLCASSIGRGTDTQYFGPGTRLTVL.

This clone has only one observation. The chain couples TRBV6-5 to TRBJ1-2; 7 positions agree with TRBD1. Trimming removed 6 bases from V and 4 bases from J; junction bases left unmatched: 2. Germline values: CDR1 MNHEY, CDR2 SVGAGI. The CDR3 has 12 amino acids. CDR3 amino acids: CASRRDSYGYTF. The DNA for the CDR3 is TGTGCCAGCAGAAGGGACAGCTATGGCTACACCTTC.

V usage is TRBV5-1 and J usage is TRBJ2-5; the match to TRBD1 covers 9 bases. CDR1 is SGHRS and CDR2 is YFSETQ in the germline V gene. The V segment lost 4 bases and the J segment 0 bases; nucleotides outside the gene matches: 19. This CDR3 comprises 20 residues. CDR3 in DNA: TGCGCCAGCAGCGTTGATCCCCCAACAGGGGGCGCAGGGTACCAAGAGACCCAGTACTTC. It is translated as CASSVDPPTGGAGYQETQYF.

This chain uses TRBV5-1 with TRBJ1-3; D possibly corresponds to TRBD1 (6 bases). The germline CDR1 and CDR2 sequences are SGHRS and YFSETQ. With 3 bases removed from V and 2 bases from J, the gap between germline ends came to 12 bases. The CDR3 length is 15 residues. CDR3 in DNA: TGCGCCAGCAGCTCATCAGGGGTAGCTGGAAACACCATATATTTT. Protein product: CASSSSGVAGNTIYF.

This chain uses TRBV6-5 with TRBJ2-2; no clear D gene. From germline, CDR1 is MNHEY and CDR2 SVGAGI. The CDR3 runs 14 residues. Trimming cost V 6 bases and J 4 bases, with 12 bases left between them. The CDR3: CASSRDGTTGELFF. CDR3 bases: TGTGCCAGCAGCCGTGATGGTACCACCGGGGAGCTGTTTTTT.

The chain combines TRBV28 with TRBJ2-7; D not resolved. V lost 2 bases to trimming and J lost 2 bases, with 16 bases between them. The CDR3 is 16 residues long. The germline V gene encodes CDR1 MDHEN and CDR2 SYDVKM. The CDR3 bases are TGTGCCAGCAGTTTAGGCCGGTCGGCTATCGCCTACGAGCAGTACTTC. Its translation is CASSLGRSAIAYEQYF.

The chain recombines TRBV7-3 with TRBJ2-3, with D tentatively TRBD2 (5 bases). V was shortened by 2 bases and J by 2 bases, with 8 bases between the two germline ends. This CDR3 region has 14 residues. CDR1 and CDR2 (germline): SGHTA, FQGTGA. The chain's CDR3 is CASSLGSYTDTQYF. The CDR3, as DNA: TGTGCCAGCAGCTTAGGGAGCTACACAGATACGCAGTATTTT.

The chain links TRBV28 to TRBJ1-2; the D gene is possibly TRBD1 (6 bases). This CDR3 comprises 15 residues. Trimming pared 3 bases from V and 0 bases from J, leaving 11 bases between. CDR1 and CDR2 (germline): MDHEN, SYDVKM. This CDR3 reads CASSFGGRANYGYTF. The DNA of the CDR3 is TGTGCCAGCAGTTTCGGGGGCAGAGCTAACTATGGCTACACCTTC.

This clone was observed once. The chain employs TRBV5-4 and TRBJ1-4; D may be TRBD1 (5 bases). The germline CDR1 and CDR2 sequences are SGHNT and YYREEE (reference sequence). V was shortened by 4 bases and J by 7 bases, with 23 bases between the two germline ends. The CDR3 extends over 17 amino acids. CDR3 DNA sequence: TGTGCCAGCAGCCAGAAAACGGGACGCCAAGGAGGTGAAAAACTGTTTTTT. This codes for CASSQKTGRQGGEKLFF.

This clone was found once. This chain connects TRBV16 to TRBJ2-2; D remains unclear. The CDR3 has 17 amino acids. CDR1 KGHSY and CDR2 FQNENV come from the germline V gene. Trimming left V 0 bases short and J 6 bases short, with 17 bases between. The CDR3 DNA sequence: TGTGCCAGCAGCCAATCTCTCGAGATTCCGCCCTCCGGGGAGCTGTTTTTT. This encodes CASSQSLEIPPSGELFF. The variable domain in full, completed from reference TRBV16 and TRBJ2-2, reads GEEVAQTPKHLVRGEGQKAKLYCAPIKGHSYVFWYQQVLKNEFKFLISFQNENVFDETGMPKERFSAKCLPNSPCSLEIQATKLEDSAVYFCASSQSLEIPPSGELFFGEGSRLTVL.

This clone has more than one count but fewer than ten. V and J are TRBV29-1 and TRBJ1-2; 9 positions agree with TRBD1. Germline V gene sequence: CDR1 SQVTM, CDR2 ANQGSEA. CDR3 length: 13 amino acids. After removal of 4 bases from V and 8 bases from J, the junction contained 8 bases not matched to a gene. CDR3 nucleotides: TGCAGCGTTGTGGGACAGGGTGCTATCGGCTACACCTTC. It codes for CSVVGQGAIGYTF.

The chain has TRBV10-3 and TRBJ2-7; 10 bases line up with TRBD2. V shed 4 bases, J shed 5 bases, and the junction held 11 bases outside the gene matches. The CDR3 has 16 amino acids. Germline loops: CDR1 ENHRY, CDR2 SYGVKD. CDR3 bases: TGTGCCATCAGTGCCCACCTAGCGGGAGCATCCCACGAGCAGTACTTC. Translating gives CAISAHLAGASHEQYF.

The chain is built from TRBV2 and TRBJ2-7; D may match TRBD1 or TRBD2 (5 bases each). The V and J ends lost 7 bases and 0 bases respectively, with 13 bases between them. Germline V gene sequence: CDR1 SNHLY, CDR2 FYNNEI. The CDR3 has 14 amino acids. This CDR3 is CASNKDTSSYEQYF. CDR3 coding DNA: TGTGCCAGCAATAAGGACACTAGCTCCTACGAGCAGTACTTC. Full variable domain (missing parts from reference TRBV2 and TRBJ2-7): EPEVTQTPSHQVTQMGQEVILRCVPISNHLYFYWYRQILGQKVEFLVSFYNNEISEKSEIFDDQFSVERPDGSNFTLKIRSTKLEDSAMYFCASNKDTSSYEQYFGPGTRLTVT.

The table lists this clone with a count of one. The rearrangement joins TRBV14 to TRBJ2-7, with a tentative D call TRBD1 (6 bases). This CDR3 comprises 16 residues. Between the trimmed V and J ends, which lost 5 bases and 6 bases, there was a span of 23 bases. CDR1 and CDR2 from the germline V gene are SGHDN and FVKESK. CDR3 DNA sequence: TGTGCCAGCAGCAAAAACCGACAGGCTTCGGGTGGCGAGCAGTACTTC. This sequence encodes CASSKNRQASGGEQYF.

The chain uses TRBV27 and TRBJ1-4, with 10 bases fitting TRBD1. CDR3 length: 14 residues. CDR1 is MNHEY, CDR2 SMNVEV, per germline (reference sequence). After removal of 5 bases from V and 7 bases from J, the junction contained 4 bases not matched to a gene. CDR3 nucleotide sequence: TGTGCCAGCAGTGCGGACAGGGGGGGTGAAAAACTGTTTTTT. It is translated as CASSADRGGEKLFF.

This chain joins TRBV5-1 and TRBJ2-5; weak D call: TRBD2 (5 bases). The germline CDR1 and CDR2 sequences are SGHRS and YFSETQ. The germline V and J ends were trimmed by 2 bases and 0 bases, with 8 bases remaining between them. This CDR3 has 14 residues. The CDR3 region has the DNA TGCGCCAGCAGCTTCCGAGGGTACCAAGAGACCCAGTACTTC. Amino acid sequence: CASSFRGYQETQYF.

The V call is TRBV7-9, the J call TRBJ2-2, with D unresolved. The CDR3 spans 13 residues. Germline V CDR1 and CDR2: SEHNR, FQNEAQ (reference sequence). V gave up 2 bases and J gave up 8 bases, with 9 bases separating them. The CDR3 coding sequence is TGTGCCAGCAGCTTATCCTCGTTTGGGGAGCTGTTTTTT. Residues: CASSLSSFGELFF.

The chain employs TRBV5-1 and TRBJ2-1; tentatively, D is TRBD2 (5 bases). The V end was cut by 0 bases, the J end by 8 bases, with 9 bases between. Germline V gene data show CDR1 as SGHRS and CDR2 as YFSETQ. The CDR3 has 13 amino acids. The CDR3 reads CASSLVSGDEQFF. CDR3 DNA sequence: TGCGCCAGCAGCTTGGTAAGCGGCGATGAGCAGTTCTTC.

The V and J genes are TRBV27 and TRBJ2-3, with no clear D. The CDR3 has 15 residues. Trimming took off 1 base at V and 1 base at J, with 9 bases between the two ends. Germline CDR1 reads MNHEY; CDR2 reads SMNVEV (reference sequence). DNA for the CDR3: TGTGCCAGCAGTTTATACCCTCGGGGCACAGATACGCAGTATTTT. Its translation is CASSLYPRGTDTQYF.

The rearrangement uses TRBV7-9 and TRBJ2-7; D tentatively fits TRBD1 or TRBD2 (7 bases each). V lost 5 bases and J 4 bases, leaving 21 bases between the germline ends. This CDR3 is built from 16 residues. From germline, CDR1 is SEHNR and CDR2 FQNEAQ (reference sequence). The CDR3 nucleotides read TGTGCCAGCAGCCGAGCCTCCGCAGGGGGGGATTACGAGCAGTACTTC. It encodes CASSRASAGGDYEQYF.

The genes are TRBV5-4 and TRBJ2-3, with TRBD2 identical over 7 bases. The CDR3 is made up of 14 amino acids. Germline V CDR1 and CDR2: SGHNT, YYREEE (reference sequence). V shed 2 bases, J shed 4 bases, and the junction held 4 bases outside the gene matches. DNA of the CDR3: TGTGCCAGCAGCTTTGGGAGGGAACCAGATACGCAGTATTTT. Protein: CASSFGREPDTQYF.